This T cell receptor (beta chain) was captured in a study of blood T cell repertoires in COVID-19. Study-wide context: Some COVID-19 samples were acute and others convalescent; all came from the United States, Italy and Spain. PBMCs, B-cell-depleted T cells, or T cells were the source of the cDNA or gDNA that made up the material.

This CDR3 has 13 residues. Germline assignment: CDR1 MDHEN and CDR2 SYDVKM. V lost 11 bases to trimming and J lost 9 bases; unmatched junction nucleotides: 13. This clone is a singleton in its sample. Living in roughly 23 US areas, the participants were between 18 and 89 years of age. Original handling: Amplification of reference gene primers was used by the study to estimate nucleated cell counts. The table came from immunoSEQ multiplex PCR; TCRdb's copy has only in-frame clones and leaves some out. V and J calls and clone size come straight from that table; D and trimming were deduced from the DNA. Here the sample spans roughly 160,000 clones, roughly 85% being singletons.

This chain uses TRBV28 with TRBJ2-1; 7 bases agree with TRBD2. The source material was PBMCs or T cells enriched from blood (not recorded which). The clonotype comes from a man in his fifties or sixties who had recovered from COVID-19. CDR3 nucleotides: TGTGCCCTTCGCGGCGGGAGTGACGGTGAGCAGTTCTTC. This codes for CALRGGSDGEQFF.